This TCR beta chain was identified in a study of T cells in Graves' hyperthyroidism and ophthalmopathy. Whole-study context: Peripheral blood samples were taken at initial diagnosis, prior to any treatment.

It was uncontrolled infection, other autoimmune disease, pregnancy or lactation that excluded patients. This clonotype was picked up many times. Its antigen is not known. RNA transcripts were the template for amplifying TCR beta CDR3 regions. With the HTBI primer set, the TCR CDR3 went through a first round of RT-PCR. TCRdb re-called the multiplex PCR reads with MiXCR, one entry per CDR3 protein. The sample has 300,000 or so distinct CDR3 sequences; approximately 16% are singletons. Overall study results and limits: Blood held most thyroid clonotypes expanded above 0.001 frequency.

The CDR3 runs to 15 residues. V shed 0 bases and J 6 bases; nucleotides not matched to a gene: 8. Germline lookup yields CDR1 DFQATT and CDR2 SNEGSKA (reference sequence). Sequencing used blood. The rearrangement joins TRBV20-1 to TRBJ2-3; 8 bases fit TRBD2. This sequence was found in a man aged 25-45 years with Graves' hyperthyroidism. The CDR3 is CSARDTGGPGDTQYF. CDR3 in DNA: TGCAGTGCTAGAGATACGGGAGGGCCAGGGGATACGCAGTATTTT.